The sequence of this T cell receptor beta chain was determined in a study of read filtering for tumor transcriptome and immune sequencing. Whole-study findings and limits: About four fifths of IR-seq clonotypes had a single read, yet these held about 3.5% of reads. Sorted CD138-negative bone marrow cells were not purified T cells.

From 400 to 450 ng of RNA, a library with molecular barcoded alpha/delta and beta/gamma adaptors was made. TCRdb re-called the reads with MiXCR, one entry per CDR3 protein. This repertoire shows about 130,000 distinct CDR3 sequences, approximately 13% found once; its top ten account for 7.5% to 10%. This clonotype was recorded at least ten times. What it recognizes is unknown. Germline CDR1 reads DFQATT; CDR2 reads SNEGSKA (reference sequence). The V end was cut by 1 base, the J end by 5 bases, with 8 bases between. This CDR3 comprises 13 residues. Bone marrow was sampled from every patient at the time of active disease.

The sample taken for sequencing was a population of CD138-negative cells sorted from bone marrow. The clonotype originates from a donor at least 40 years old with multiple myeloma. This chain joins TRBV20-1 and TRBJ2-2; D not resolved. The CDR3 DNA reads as TGCAGTGCTAGAGGCGTCGGGACCGGGGAGCTGTTTTTT. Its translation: CSARGVGTGELFF.